This T cell receptor (beta chain) was identified in a study of cytotoxic CD8 clonotypes in ibrutinib-treated CLL. Study at large: Averaging across samples gave roughly 280,000 productive templates and roughly 100,000 productive rearrangements. Study observations and caveats: At the start, clonality exceeded age-matched healthy donors and followed circulating CD8+ T-cell counts.

Trimming shortened V by 0 bases and J by 6 bases, and 8 bases separated the two germline ends. Germline values: CDR1 LNHDA, CDR2 SQIVND (reference sequence). The CDR3 is 14 amino acids. Regarding this clone: Its cognate antigen is unknown.

Deep sequencing aimed at 1 in 200,000 to 1 in 1 million T cells' resolution. Generated by immunoSEQ multiplex PCR, the TCRdb table keeps only in-frame clones and is missing some. The sample includes approximately 100,000 clones, roughly 80% of them seen just once. The specimen was PBMCs, collected after 24 months of ibrutinib treatment. The chain is built from TRBV19 and TRBJ2-2; D is unclear. This TCR came from a human donor with chronic lymphocytic leukemia. The CDR3 loop reads CASSIEAGPGELFF. As DNA, the CDR3 is TGTGCCAGTAGTATAGAGGCAGGCCCCGGGGAGCTGTTTTTT.